This is a list of T cell receptor beta chains from one sample in a study of cytomegalovirus exposure and HLA in healthy donors. The assay was immunoSEQ multiplex PCR, and TCRdb's table has in-frame clones only and misses some. The repertoire holds fewer than 250,000 clones, with approximately 80% as singletons. Input material: PBMCs. The receptors derive from a boy aged 2-15 years in good health and CMV-seronegative. Both conserved end residues are part of each CDR3. D genes are given only for firm matches. Not every row has a clone size; where given, it reads once, few, many or a size class.

cdr3_aa cdr3_nt cdr3_length j_call v_call clone_size d_call
CASSLQGYEQYF TGTGCCAGCAGCCTACAGGGGTACGAGCAGTACTTC 12 TRBJ2-7 TRBV7-9 . TRBD1
CASSPGQTYYGYTF TGTGCCAGCAGTCCGGGACAGACTTACTATGGCTACACCTTC 14 TRBJ1-2 TRBV27 . TRBD1
CASSEVGPRTNYGYTF TGTGCCAGCAGTGAAGTGGGGCCCCGGACTAACTATGGCTACACCTTC 16 TRBJ1-2 TRBV6-1 . .
CASSLIGQKMNTEAFF TGTGCCAGCAGCTTGATCGGACAAAAGATGAACACTGAAGCTTTCTTT 16 TRBJ1-1 TRBV5-6 few .
CSVSGTANTEAFF TGCAGCGTTTCCGGGACAGCGAACACTGAAGCTTTCTTT 13 TRBJ1-1 TRBV29-1 . TRBD1
CASSSPSGQGDF TGTGCCAGCAGTTCGCCCTCGGGACAGGGGGACTTC 12 TRBJ2-5 TRBV7-8 . TRBD1
CASSPWDYDTDTQYF TGTGCCAGCAGCCCATGGGACTACGACACAGATACGCAGTATTTT 15 TRBJ2-3 TRBV9 . TRBD2
CASSQDLDSGSLSDKHEQYF TGCGCCAGCAGCCAAGATCTGGATAGCGGGAGTCTGTCCGATAAACACGAGCAGTACTTC 20 TRBJ2-7 TRBV4-1 . TRBD2
CASSTPGGNTEAFF TGTGCCAGCAGCACCCCAGGGGGCAACACTGAAGCTTTCTTT 14 TRBJ1-1 TRBV9 . TRBD1
CASSPLQRHSYEQYF TGTGCCAGCAGTCCCCTCCAGCGGCACTCCTACGAGCAGTACTTC 15 TRBJ2-7 TRBV27 . .
CASLTPGSGYTF TGTGCCAGCCTCACGCCGGGGAGTGGCTACACCTTC 12 TRBJ1-2 TRBV27 . .
CASSLVRPDRVSYEQYF TGTGCCAGCAGCCTCGTTCGCCCGGACAGGGTCTCCTACGAGCAGTACTTC 17 TRBJ2-7 TRBV7-9 . TRBD1
CASSLDDRSSVGYTF TGTGCCAGCAGCTTAGACGACAGGAGCTCGGTTGGCTACACCTTC 15 TRBJ1-2 TRBV7-8 . .
CASLSRKNTGELFF TGTGCCAGCCTCTCTAGAAAGAACACCGGGGAGCTGTTTTTT 14 TRBJ2-2 TRBV7-8 . .
CASSERFRDREQETQYF TGCGCCAGCAGTGAGAGGTTCCGGGACAGGGAACAAGAGACCCAGTACTTC 17 TRBJ2-5 TRBV10-1 . TRBD1
CASSPIQGNTGELFF TGTGCCAGCAGCCCCATTCAGGGGAACACCGGGGAGCTGTTTTTT 15 TRBJ2-2 TRBV27 . .
CASSPQTSNNEQFF TGTGCCAGCAGCCCACAAACTAGCAACAATGAGCAGTTCTTC 14 TRBJ2-1 TRBV11-1 once .
CASSRGGQETQYF TGTGCCAGCAGCCGGGGGGGCCAAGAGACCCAGTACTTC 13 TRBJ2-5 TRBV6-5 . TRBD2
CASSFTIGGRGRSYEQYF TGTGCCAGCAGCTTTACAATCGGAGGTCGAGGGCGGTCCTACGAGCAGTACTTC 18 TRBJ2-7 TRBV11-2 . .
CASSPRQGPYEQYF TGTGCCAGCAGCCCGCGACAGGGACCCTACGAGCAGTACTTC 14 TRBJ2-7 TRBV9 . TRBD1
CASSPGLARETQYF TGTGCCAGCAGCCCGGGACTAGCGCGGGAGACCCAGTACTTC 14 TRBJ2-5 TRBV7-9 . TRBD2
CASTPQPRDRGKSNQPQHF TGTGCCAGCACCCCACAGCCCCGGGACAGGGGGAAGAGCAATCAGCCCCAGCATTTT 19 TRBJ1-5 TRBV11-3 . TRBD1
CASSERGLAGGGDTQYF TGTGCCAGCAGTGAGAGGGGACTAGCGGGAGGGGGAGATACGCAGTATTTT 17 TRBJ2-3 TRBV6-1 . TRBD2
CASRWDREGSPLHF TGTGCCAGCCGATGGGACAGGGAAGGCTCACCCCTCCACTTT 14 TRBJ1-6 TRBV18 . TRBD1
CASSYAGNCEAFF TGTGCCAGCAGTTACGCAGGTAACTGTGAAGCTTTCTTT 13 TRBJ1-1 TRBV6-6 once .
CASSVRGGSYNEQFF TGTGCCAGCAGTGTTAGGGGGGGTTCCTACAATGAGCAGTTCTTC 15 TRBJ2-1 TRBV6-1 few .
CATYPLRLAGTDTQYF TGTGCCACCTATCCTTTGAGACTAGCGGGAACAGATACGCAGTATTTT 16 TRBJ2-3 TRBV10-3 . TRBD2
CATGLEGSKAYEQYF TGTGCCACCGGACTTGAGGGTAGTAAGGCCTACGAGCAGTACTTC 15 TRBJ2-7 TRBV7-6 once .
CASSEGRAESNEQFF TGTGCCAGCAGTGAAGGGCGGGCAGAGAGCAATGAGCAGTTCTTC 15 TRBJ2-1 TRBV2 . .
CASSQMRVGTEAFF TGCGCCAGCAGCCAAATGAGGGTTGGCACTGAAGCTTTCTTT 14 TRBJ1-1 TRBV4-1 . .